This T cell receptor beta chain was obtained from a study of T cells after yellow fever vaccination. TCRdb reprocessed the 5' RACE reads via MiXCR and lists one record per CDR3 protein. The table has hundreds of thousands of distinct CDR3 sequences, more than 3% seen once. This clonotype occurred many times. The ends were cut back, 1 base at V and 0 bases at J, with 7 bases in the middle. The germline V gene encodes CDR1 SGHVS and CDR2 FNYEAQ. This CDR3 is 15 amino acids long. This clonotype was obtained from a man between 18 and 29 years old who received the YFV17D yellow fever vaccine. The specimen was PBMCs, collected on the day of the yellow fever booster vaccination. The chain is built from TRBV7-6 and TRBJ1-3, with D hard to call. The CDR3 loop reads CASSLGSRSGNTIYF. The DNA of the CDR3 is TGTGCCAGCAGCTTAGGATCCCGCTCTGGAAACACCATATATTTT.